Following are 19 T cell receptor beta chains from one sample sequenced in a study of blood T cell repertoires in COVID-19. Clones were sequenced by immunoSEQ multiplex PCR, and TCRdb holds only the in-frame ones, with some missing. The data show over 200,000 clones, about nine tenths seen once. The sample was peripheral blood. Receptors were obtained from a man aged 50 to 59 with COVID-19, enrolled during active disease.

The chain is built from TRBV9 and TRBJ2-1, with a weak D call TRBD2 (6 bases). Germline V gene data show CDR1 as SGDLS and CDR2 as YYNGEE. The length of the CDR3 is 18 residues. V lost 3 bases and J lost 0, with 19 bases in between. CDR3 protein: CASSGEGRSGSSYNEQFF. In DNA, the CDR3 is TGTGCCAGCAGCGGAGAGGGGAGGTCCGGCAGCTCCTACAATGAGCAGTTCTTC.

The rearrangement links TRBV19 to TRBJ2-7; possibly TRBD1 for D (6 bases). The CDR3 runs 14 residues. In germline, CDR1 is LNHDA, CDR2 SQIVND (reference sequence). The ends were cut back, 3 bases at V and 4 bases at J, with 13 bases in the middle. The CDR3 DNA follows: TGTGCCAGTAGTATCTCTAGGGACAATTACGAGCAGTACTTC. Amino acids: CASSISRDNYEQYF.

This chain connects TRBV5-1 to TRBJ1-3; the D gene is possibly TRBD1 (6 bases). The germline V gene has CDR1 SGHRS and CDR2 YFSETQ. The CDR3 runs 14 residues. The V gene lost 4 bases and the J gene lost 1 base, with 9 bases spanning the gap. CDR3 in DNA: TGCGCCAGCAGCAGAACAGGGTCTGGAAACACCATATATTTT. As protein: CASSRTGSGNTIYF.

The chain is built from TRBV19 and TRBJ1-2; 8 bases fit TRBD1. V was pared by 3 bases and J by 3 bases, with 6 bases of the junction left unmatched. The CDR3 totals 15 residues. In germline, CDR1 is LNHDA, CDR2 SQIVND (reference sequence). The DNA for the CDR3 is TGTGCCAGTAGTATGGGGACAGGAGAATACTATGGCTACACCTTC. Translated: CASSMGTGEYYGYTF.

This chain connects TRBV7-2 to TRBJ1-4, with no clear D. Deletions cut 1 base from V and 8 bases from J, with 8 bases between. The CDR3 consists of 13 residues. Per germline, CDR1 SGHTA and CDR2 FQGNSA. The CDR3 DNA is TGTGCCAGCAGCTTAGTGGGCAGCGAAAAACTGTTTTTT. Translating gives CASSLVGSEKLFF.

V is TRBV11-3 and J is TRBJ2-3; TRBD2 agrees at 13 bases. Germline loops: CDR1 SGHNT, CDR2 YENEEA. Losses at the gene ends were 5 bases for V and 4 bases for J; bases not matched to a gene: 6. The CDR3 is 16 residues long. The CDR3 loop is CASSLGLAGSADTQYF. The CDR3 bases are TGTGCCAGCAGCCTGGGACTAGCGGGATCCGCAGATACGCAGTATTTT.

V gene TRBV7-9 combines with J gene TRBJ1-3; D uncertain. The CDR3 spans 12 residues. Germline V lookup: CDR1 SEHNR, CDR2 FQNEAQ (reference sequence). Trimming left V 5 bases short and J 4 bases short, with 6 bases between. CDR3: CASSPQGNTIYF. The CDR3 coding sequence is TGTGCCAGCAGCCCTCAGGGAAACACCATATATTTT. Combining the CDR3 with reference TRBV7-9 and TRBJ1-3 gives the whole variable domain DTGVSQNPRHKITKRGQNVTFRCDPISEHNRLYWYRQTLGQGPEFLTYFQNEAQLEKSRLLSDRFSAERPKGSFSTLEIQRTEQGDSAMYLCASSPQGNTIYFGEGSWLTVV.

The V gene is TRBV19, the J gene TRBJ1-2, with TRBD1 matching over 7 bases. The V and J ends lost 9 bases and 6 bases, in that order; junction bases with no gene match: 13. The CDR3 is 14 amino acids. CDR1 LNHDA and CDR2 SQIVND come from the germline V gene (reference sequence). The CDR3 DNA reads as TGTGCCAGCCGCAGGGGACAGCCAGCCGATGGCTACACCTTC. As protein: CASRRGQPADGYTF.

V is TRBV19 and J is TRBJ2-7; D possibly corresponds to TRBD1 (5 bases). CDR3 length: 12 amino acids. Trimming removed 7 bases from V and 7 bases from J, with 14 bases in between. CDR1 is LNHDA, CDR2 SQIVND, per germline (reference sequence). The CDR3 nucleotides are TGTGCCAGTATGGGGCTGACTCGGGAGCAGTACTTC. Encoded protein: CASMGLTREQYF.

J is TRBJ2-5 and V is TRBV5-6; D may be TRBD1 (5 bases). The CDR3 runs to 15 residues. V lost 1 base and J 1 base, leaving 11 bases between the germline ends. Germline CDR1 is SGHDT and CDR2 is YYEEEE. CDR3 loop: CASSLYTGLQETQYF. The CDR3 region has the DNA TGTGCCAGCAGCTTGTATACAGGCCTCCAAGAGACCCAGTACTTC.

V usage is TRBV9 and J usage is TRBJ1-6; 9 bases are a match to TRBD1. The CDR3 runs 13 residues. Trimming at V came to 3 bases and at J to 9 bases, leaving 1 base not matched to a gene. From germline, CDR1 is SGDLS and CDR2 YYNGEE. CDR3 DNA: TGTGCCAGCAGCGGGACAGGGGTTTCACCCCTCCACTTT. Translation: CASSGTGVSPLHF.

J is TRBJ2-3 and V is TRBV2; 8 bases match TRBD2. V shed 6 bases and J 3 bases; nucleotides not matched to a gene: 8. Germline CDR1 reads SNHLY; CDR2 reads FYNNEI. CDR3 length: 15 amino acids. CDR3 region: CASRLSGIGTDTQYF. The DNA for the CDR3 is TGTGCCAGCAGACTTAGCGGGATCGGTACAGATACGCAGTATTTT.

The chain recombines TRBV2 with TRBJ2-2; D unresolved. The CDR3 is 15 amino acids. CDR1 is SNHLY and CDR2 is FYNNEI in the germline V gene. V lost 1 base, J lost 5 bases, and 11 bases lay in between. The CDR3 region is CASSEVLLSTGELFF. The CDR3 DNA reads as TGTGCCAGCAGTGAAGTACTTTTGAGTACCGGGGAGCTGTTTTTT.

The V call is TRBV2, the J call TRBJ2-3; 9 bases match TRBD1. CDR1 is SNHLY and CDR2 is FYNNEI in the germline V gene. The trim removed 8 bases at V and 4 bases at J, leaving 7 bases unmatched. CDR3 length: 14 residues. The DNA for the CDR3 is TGTGCCAGCCAACAGGGGGCTACGGCAGATACGCAGTATTTT. Its protein product is CASQQGATADTQYF.

The chain is built from TRBV3-1 (or the pseudogene TRBV3-2) and TRBJ2-1; 10 bases fit TRBD1. V was clipped by 0 bases and J by 3 bases; unmatched bases: 5. CDR1 is LGHDT and CDR2 is YNNKEL in the germline V gene (reference sequence). The CDR3 extends over 17 amino acids. The CDR3 DNA reads TGTGCCAGCAGCCAAGACCAGACAGGGGGCTACTACAATGAGCAGTTCTTC. Amino acids: CASSQDQTGGYYNEQFF.

This chain joins TRBV6-5 and TRBJ2-7; 12 positions match TRBD2. Germline CDR1 MNHEY, CDR2 SVGAGI. V gave up 6 bases and J gave up 6 bases; unmatched junction bases: 6. The CDR3 is made up of 14 amino acids. The CDR3 sequence is CASRSGLAGSEQYF. Here the CDR3 DNA reads TGTGCCAGCAGATCTGGACTAGCGGGATCCGAGCAGTACTTC.

The J gene is TRBJ1-1, the V gene TRBV7-3, with D possibly TRBD1 on 5 matching bases. The V end lost 2 bases, the J end lost 8 bases, and 12 bases lay between the germline ends. CDR3 length: 13 amino acids. CDR1 and CDR2 from the germline V gene are SGHTA and FQGTGA. The CDR3 sequence: CASSLFQTAEAFF. CDR3 DNA: TGTGCCAGCAGCTTATTCCAGACAGCAGAAGCTTTCTTT.

V and J are TRBV19 and TRBJ2-6; D is uncertain. V lost 5 bases and J lost 0, with 8 bases in between. Germline-derived CDR1 and CDR2 are LNHDA and SQIVND (reference sequence). CDR3 length equals 15 residues. DNA for the CDR3: TGTGCCAGTAGTCCTACCGGCTCTGGGGCCAACGTCCTGACTTTC. Translating it yields CASSPTGSGANVLTF. Full variable domain (outside the CDR3, taken from reference TRBV19 and TRBJ2-6): DGGITQSPKYLFRKEGQNVTLSCEQNLNHDAMYWYRQDPGQGLRLIYYSQIVNDFQKGDIAEGYSVSREKKESFPLTVTSAQKNPTAFYLCASSPTGSGANVLTFGAGSRLTVL.

This chain joins TRBV7-8 and TRBJ1-1, with unresolved D. Germline V gene lookup returns CDR1 SGHVS and CDR2 FQNEAQ. The CDR3 is 13 amino acids. V lost 5 bases to trimming and J lost 2 bases, with 9 bases between them. The CDR3 DNA follows: TGTGCCAGCAGCCTAATGCTAAACACTGAAGCTTTCTTT. Translating gives CASSLMLNTEAFF.